Sequencing of this T cell receptor beta chain was carried out in a study of blood T cell repertoires in COVID-19. On the study more broadly: COVID-19 samples from acute and convalescent phases originated in the United States, Italy and Spain. Sources were T cells, B-cell-depleted T cells, or PBMCs; the material itself was cDNA or gDNA.

In the authors' workflow: Reference gene primer amplification gave nucleated cell count estimates. Assay used: immunoSEQ multiplex PCR; TCRdb lists only in-frame clones, some missing. D and trimming come from the DNA, and the V and J calls and clone size come from that table. The data show more than 200,000 clones, with 70% to 90% seen just once and about 0.7% held by the top ten. This clone was recorded once. Germline V CDR1 and CDR2: LGHNA, YSLEER. J was trimmed by 5 bases and V by 0 bases; bases with no gene match: 8. The CDR3 has 16 amino acids. The receptor's source is a human donor in a cohort sampled during active COVID-19. The genes are TRBV4-3 and TRBJ2-7, with 9 bases aligning to TRBD2. Source material: peripheral blood. DNA of the CDR3: TGCGCCAGCAGCCAAGAGGGGGCGGGAGGGATCCACGAGCAGTACTTC. Amino acids: CASSQEGAGGIHEQYF.